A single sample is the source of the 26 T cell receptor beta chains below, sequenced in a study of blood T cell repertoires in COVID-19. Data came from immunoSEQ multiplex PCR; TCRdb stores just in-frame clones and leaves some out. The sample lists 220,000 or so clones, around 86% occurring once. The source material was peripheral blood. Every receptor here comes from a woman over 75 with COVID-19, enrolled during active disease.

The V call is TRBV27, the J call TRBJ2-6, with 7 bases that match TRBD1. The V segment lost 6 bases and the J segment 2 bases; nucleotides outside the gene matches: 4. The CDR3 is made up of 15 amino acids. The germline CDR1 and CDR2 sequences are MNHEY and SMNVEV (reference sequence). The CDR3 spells CASSSGQAGANVLTF. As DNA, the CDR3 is TGTGCCAGCAGCTCCGGACAGGCTGGGGCCAACGTCCTGACTTTC.

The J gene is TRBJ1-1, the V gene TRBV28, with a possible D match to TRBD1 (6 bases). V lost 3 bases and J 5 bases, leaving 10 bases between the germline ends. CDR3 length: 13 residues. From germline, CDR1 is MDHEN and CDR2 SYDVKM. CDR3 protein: CASSLQGRTEAFF. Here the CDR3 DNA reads TGTGCCAGCAGTTTGCAGGGGCGAACTGAAGCTTTCTTT.

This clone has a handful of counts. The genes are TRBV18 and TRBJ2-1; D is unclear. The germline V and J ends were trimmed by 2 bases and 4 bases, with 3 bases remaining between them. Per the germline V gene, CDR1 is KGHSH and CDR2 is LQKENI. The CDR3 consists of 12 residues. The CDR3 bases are TGTGCCAGCTCACCAACTTACAATGAGCAGTTCTTC. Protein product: CASSPTYNEQFF.

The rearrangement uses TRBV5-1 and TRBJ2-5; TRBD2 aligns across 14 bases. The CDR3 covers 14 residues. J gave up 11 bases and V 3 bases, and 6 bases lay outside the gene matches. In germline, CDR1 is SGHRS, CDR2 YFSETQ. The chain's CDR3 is CASSSGLAGAAQYF. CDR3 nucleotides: TGCGCCAGCAGCTCGGGACTAGCGGGGGCCGCACAGTACTTC.

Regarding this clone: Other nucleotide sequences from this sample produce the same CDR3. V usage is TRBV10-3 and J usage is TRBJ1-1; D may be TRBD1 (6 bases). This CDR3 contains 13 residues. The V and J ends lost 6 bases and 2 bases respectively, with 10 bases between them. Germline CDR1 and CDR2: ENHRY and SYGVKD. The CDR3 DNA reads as TGTGCCATCAGCTTGGACAGAAACACTGAAGCTTTCTTT. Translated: CAISLDRNTEAFF.

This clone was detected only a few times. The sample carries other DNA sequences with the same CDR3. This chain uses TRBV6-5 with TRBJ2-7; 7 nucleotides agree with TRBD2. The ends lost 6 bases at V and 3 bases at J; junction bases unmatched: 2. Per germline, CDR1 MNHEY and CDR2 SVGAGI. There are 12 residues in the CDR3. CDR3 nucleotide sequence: TGTGCCAGCAGGACGGGGGGCTACGAGCAGTACTTC. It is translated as CASRTGGYEQYF.

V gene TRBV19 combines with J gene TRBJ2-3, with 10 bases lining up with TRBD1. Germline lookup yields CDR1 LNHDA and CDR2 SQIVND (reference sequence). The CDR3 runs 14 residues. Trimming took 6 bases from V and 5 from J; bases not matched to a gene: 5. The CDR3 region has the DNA TGTGCCAGTAGCCGACAGGGGGCGGAAGATACGCAGTATTTT. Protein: CASSRQGAEDTQYF. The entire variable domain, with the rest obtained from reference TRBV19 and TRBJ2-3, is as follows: DGGITQSPKYLFRKEGQNVTLSCEQNLNHDAMYWYRQDPGQGLRLIYYSQIVNDFQKGDIAEGYSVSREKKESFPLTVTSAQKNPTAFYLCASSRQGAEDTQYFGPGTRLTVL.

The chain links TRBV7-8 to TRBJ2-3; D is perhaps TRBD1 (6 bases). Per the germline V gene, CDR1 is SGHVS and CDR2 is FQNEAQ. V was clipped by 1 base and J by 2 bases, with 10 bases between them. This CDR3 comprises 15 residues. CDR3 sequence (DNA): TGTGCCAGCAGCTTAGGACAGGTACACACAGATACGCAGTATTTT. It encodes CASSLGQVHTDTQYF. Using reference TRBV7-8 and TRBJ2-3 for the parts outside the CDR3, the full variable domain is GAGVSQSPRYKVAKRGQDVALRCDPISGHVSLFWYQQALGQGPEFLTYFQNEAQLDKSGLPSDRFFAERPEGSVSTLKIQRTQQEDSAVYLCASSLGQVHTDTQYFGPGTRLTVL.

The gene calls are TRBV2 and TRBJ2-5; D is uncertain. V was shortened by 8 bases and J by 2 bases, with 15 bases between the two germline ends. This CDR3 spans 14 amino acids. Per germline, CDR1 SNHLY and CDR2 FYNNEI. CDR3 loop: CASRRKTIQETQYF. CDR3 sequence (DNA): TGTGCCAGCCGTCGTAAAACTATTCAAGAGACCCAGTACTTC.

The CDR3 reads CASSLVLSTAVNTEAFF. CDR3 bases: TGTGCCAGCAGCTTAGTCCTCTCGACAGCCGTAAACACTGAAGCTTTCTTT. V gene TRBV7-8 combines with J gene TRBJ1-1; D is possibly TRBD1 (5 bases). Trimming removed 1 base from V and 2 bases from J, with 17 bases in between. Germline-derived CDR1 and CDR2 are SGHVS and FQNEAQ. CDR3 length: 17 amino acids.

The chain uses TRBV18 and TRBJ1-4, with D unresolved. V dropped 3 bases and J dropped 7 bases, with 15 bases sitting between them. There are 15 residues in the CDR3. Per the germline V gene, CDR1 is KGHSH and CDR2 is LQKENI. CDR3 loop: CASSPYGVAGEKLFF. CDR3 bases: TGTGCCAGCTCACCGTACGGGGTTGCGGGTGAAAAACTGTTTTTT.

The DNA for the CDR3 is TGTGCCAGCAGCGCCCGAGGACTAGCGGGAAGCTCTGGGGCCAACGTCCTGACTTTC. It codes for CASSARGLAGSSGANVLTF. The chain carries TRBV7-2 and TRBJ2-6; TRBD2 matches 12 bases. CDR3 length: 19 residues. Per germline, CDR1 SGHTA and CDR2 FQGNSA. V gave up 5 bases and J gave up 0 bases; unmatched junction bases: 8.

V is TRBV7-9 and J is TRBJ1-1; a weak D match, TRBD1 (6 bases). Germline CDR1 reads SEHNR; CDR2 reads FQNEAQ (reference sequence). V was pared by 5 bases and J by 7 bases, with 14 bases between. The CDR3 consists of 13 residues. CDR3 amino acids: CASSITGTLEAFF. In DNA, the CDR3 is TGTGCCAGCAGCATAACAGGGACCCTTGAAGCTTTCTTT.

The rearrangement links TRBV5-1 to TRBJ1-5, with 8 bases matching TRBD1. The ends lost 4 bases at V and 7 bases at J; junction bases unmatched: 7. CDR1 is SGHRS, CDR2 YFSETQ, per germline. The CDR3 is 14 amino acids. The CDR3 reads CASSLGQGKQPQHF. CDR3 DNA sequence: TGCGCCAGCAGCCTTGGACAGGGTAAACAGCCCCAGCATTTT.

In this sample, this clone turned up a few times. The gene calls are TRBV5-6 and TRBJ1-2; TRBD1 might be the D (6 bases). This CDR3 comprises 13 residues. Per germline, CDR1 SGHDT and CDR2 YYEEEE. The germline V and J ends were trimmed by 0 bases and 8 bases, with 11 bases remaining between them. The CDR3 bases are TGTGCCAGCAGCTTGGCTACAGGGAAAGGCTACACCTTC. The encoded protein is CASSLATGKGYTF.

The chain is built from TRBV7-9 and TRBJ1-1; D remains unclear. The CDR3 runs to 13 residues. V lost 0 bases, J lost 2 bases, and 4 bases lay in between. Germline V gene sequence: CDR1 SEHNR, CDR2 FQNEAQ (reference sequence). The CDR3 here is CASSLATNTEAFF. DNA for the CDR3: TGTGCCAGCAGCTTAGCGACAAACACTGAAGCTTTCTTT.

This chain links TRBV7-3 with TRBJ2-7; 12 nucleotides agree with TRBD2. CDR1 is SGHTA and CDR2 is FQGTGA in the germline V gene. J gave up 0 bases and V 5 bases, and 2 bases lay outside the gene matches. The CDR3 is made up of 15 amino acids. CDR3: CASSPGLAGSYEQYF. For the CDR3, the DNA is TGTGCCAGCAGCCCGGGACTAGCGGGCTCCTACGAGCAGTACTTC.

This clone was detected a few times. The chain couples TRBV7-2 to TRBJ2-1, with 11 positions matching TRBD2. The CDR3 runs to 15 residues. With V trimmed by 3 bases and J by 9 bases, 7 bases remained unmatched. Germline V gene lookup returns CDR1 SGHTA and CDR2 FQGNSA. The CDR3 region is CASSFRGLAVGEQFF. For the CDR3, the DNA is TGTGCCAGCAGCTTCAGGGGACTAGCGGTAGGTGAGCAGTTCTTC.

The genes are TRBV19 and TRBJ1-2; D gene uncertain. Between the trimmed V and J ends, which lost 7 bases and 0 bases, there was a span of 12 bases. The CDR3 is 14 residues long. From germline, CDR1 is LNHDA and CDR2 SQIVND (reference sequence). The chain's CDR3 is CASTSGLANYGYTF. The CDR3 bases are TGTGCCAGTACTTCAGGTTTAGCTAACTATGGCTACACCTTC.

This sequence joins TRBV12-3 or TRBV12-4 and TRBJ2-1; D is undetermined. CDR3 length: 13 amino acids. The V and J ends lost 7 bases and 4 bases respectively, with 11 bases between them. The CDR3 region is CASTVSRYNEQFF. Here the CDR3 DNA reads TGTGCCAGCACGGTGTCTAGGTACAATGAGCAGTTCTTC.

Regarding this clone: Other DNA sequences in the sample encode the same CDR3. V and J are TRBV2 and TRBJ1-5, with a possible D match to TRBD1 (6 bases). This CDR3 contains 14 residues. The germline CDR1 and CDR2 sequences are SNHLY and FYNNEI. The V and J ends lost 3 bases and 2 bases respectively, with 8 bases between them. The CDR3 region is CASSDRGGNQPQHF. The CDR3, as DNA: TGTGCCAGCAGTGACAGGGGAGGCAATCAGCCCCAGCATTTT.

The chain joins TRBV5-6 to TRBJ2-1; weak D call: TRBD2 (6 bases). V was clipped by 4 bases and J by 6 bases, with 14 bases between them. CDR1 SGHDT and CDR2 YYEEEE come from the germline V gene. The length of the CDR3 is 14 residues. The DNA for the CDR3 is TGTGCCAGCAGCCGTAACCTGGGGGGCAATGAGCAGTTCTTC. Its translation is CASSRNLGGNEQFF.

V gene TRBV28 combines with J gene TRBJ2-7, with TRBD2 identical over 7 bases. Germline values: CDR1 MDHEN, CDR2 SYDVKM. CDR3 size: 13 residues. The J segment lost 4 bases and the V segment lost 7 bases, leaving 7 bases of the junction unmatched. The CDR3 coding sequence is TGTGCCAGCACCACTGGCGGGAGATACGAGCAGTACTTC. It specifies CASTTGGRYEQYF.

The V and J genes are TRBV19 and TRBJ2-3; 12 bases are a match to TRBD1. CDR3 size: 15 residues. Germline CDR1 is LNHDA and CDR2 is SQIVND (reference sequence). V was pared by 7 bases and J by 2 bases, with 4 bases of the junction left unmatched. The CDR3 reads CASTTGQGATDTQYF. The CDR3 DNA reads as TGTGCCAGTACCACGGGACAGGGGGCCACAGATACGCAGTATTTT.

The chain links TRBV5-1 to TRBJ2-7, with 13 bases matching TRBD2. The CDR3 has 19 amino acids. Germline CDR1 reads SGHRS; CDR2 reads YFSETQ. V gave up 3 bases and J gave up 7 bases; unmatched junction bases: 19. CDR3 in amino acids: CASSSIGTSGTSKQWEQYF. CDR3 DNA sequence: TGCGCCAGCAGCTCCATCGGGACTAGCGGGACCTCTAAACAGTGGGAGCAGTACTTC.

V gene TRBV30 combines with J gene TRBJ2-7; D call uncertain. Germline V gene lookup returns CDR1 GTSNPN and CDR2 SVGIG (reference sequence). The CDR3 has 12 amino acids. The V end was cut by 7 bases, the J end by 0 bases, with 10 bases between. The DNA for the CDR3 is TGTGCCTCCTCCGGGTCCTCCTACGAGCAGTACTTC. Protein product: CASSGSSYEQYF. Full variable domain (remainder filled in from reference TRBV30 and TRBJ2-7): SQTIHQWPATLVQPVGSPLSLECTVEGTSNPNLYWYRQAAGRGLQLLFYSVGIGQISSEVPQNLSASRPQDRQFILSSKKLLLSDSGFYLCASSGSSYEQYFGPGTRLTVT.